The 32 T cell receptor beta chains given below trace back to one sample, sequenced in a study of control samples from healthy donors and cancer patients. Measured with immunoSEQ multiplex PCR; TCRdb has only the in-frame clones, and not every one. The sample lists around 90,000 clones, about nine tenths occurring once. What was sequenced was blood. The receptor set was obtained from a man in his thirties or forties in good health.

The chain carries TRBV5-8 and TRBJ2-3, with TRBD2 matching over 9 bases. With V trimmed by 2 bases and J by 3 bases, 13 bases remained unmatched. The CDR3 covers 18 residues. Germline CDR1 and CDR2: SGHTS and YDEGEE. The CDR3 loop reads CASSLGSGGSTGTDTQYF. CDR3 nucleotides: TGTGCCAGCAGCTTAGGAAGCGGGGGGTCTACAGGGACAGATACGCAGTATTTT.

The chain couples TRBV3-1 (or the pseudogene TRBV3-2) to TRBJ2-5, with 8 nucleotides matching TRBD1. The germline V gene has CDR1 LGHDT and CDR2 YNNKEL (reference sequence). This CDR3 has 14 residues. The V and J ends lost 1 base and 5 bases, in that order; junction bases with no gene match: 3. CDR3 sequence reads: CASSQAGGMETQYF. The CDR3 DNA follows: TGTGCCAGCAGCCAAGCAGGGGGCATGGAGACCCAGTACTTC.

This clone has a single count. The V gene is TRBV18, the J gene TRBJ2-3; TRBD1 is a possible D gene (6 bases). V dropped 3 bases and J dropped 1 base, with 14 bases sitting between them. The CDR3 sequence is 16 residues long. Per germline, CDR1 KGHSH and CDR2 LQKENI. CDR3 loop: CASSPQTTGRTDTQYF. In DNA form, the CDR3 reads TGTGCCAGCTCACCCCAAACGACAGGACGCACAGATACGCAGTATTTT.

V and J are TRBV5-6 and TRBJ2-7; 7 bases align to TRBD1. The CDR3 is 14 amino acids. Looked up from germline, CDR1 is SGHDT and CDR2 is YYEEEE. Germline trimming cut 4 bases from V and 2 bases from J; bases unmatched to any gene: 6. The CDR3 nucleotides are TGTGCCAGCAGCCTGGGACAGCATACCTACGAGCAGTACGTC. This translates into CASSLGQHTYEQYV.

V and J are TRBV7-2 and TRBJ2-2; 8 nucleotides match TRBD2. CDR1 and CDR2 (germline): SGHTA, FQGNSA. The V gene end was trimmed by 5 bases and the J gene end by 6 bases; junction bases not matched to a gene: 11. This CDR3 is 16 amino acids long. The CDR3 DNA reads TGTGCCAGCAGCCCCCGGTTCGGGACTAGTCCCGGGGAGCTGTTTTTT. This sequence encodes CASSPRFGTSPGELFF.

CDR3 region: CASSTMGLISYNEQFF. The CDR3, as DNA: TGTGCCAGTAGCACCATGGGACTGATCTCCTACAATGAGCAGTTCTTC. The chain has TRBV19 and TRBJ2-1; D might be TRBD2 (6 bases). CDR1 is LNHDA, CDR2 SQIVND, per germline (reference sequence). The germline V and J ends were trimmed by 6 bases and 0 bases, with 15 bases remaining between them. The CDR3 loop spans 16 amino acids. Full variable domain (rest looked up from reference TRBV19 and TRBJ2-1): DGGITQSPKYLFRKEGQNVTLSCEQNLNHDAMYWYRQDPGQGLRLIYYSQIVNDFQKGDIAEGYSVSREKKESFPLTVTSAQKNPTAFYLCASSTMGLISYNEQFFGPGTRLTVL.

Remarks on this clone: The sample contains more than one DNA sequence encoding this CDR3. The chain recombines TRBV6-5 with TRBJ1-1; 10 bases line up with TRBD1. CDR3 size: 16 residues. V shed 2 bases, J shed 0 bases, and the junction held 3 bases outside the gene matches. CDR1 and CDR2 (germline): MNHEY, SVGAGI. CDR3 amino acids: CASSYGDRGMNTEAFF. CDR3 nucleotide sequence: TGTGCCAGCAGTTACGGGGACAGGGGAATGAACACTGAAGCTTTCTTT.

CDR3: CASSFRDSLYSNQPQHF. CDR3 nucleotides: TGTGCCAGCAGTTTCCGGGACAGCCTTTATAGCAATCAGCCCCAGCATTTT. V is TRBV27 and J is TRBJ1-5; TRBD1 matches at 7 bases. The junction had 8 bases not matched to a gene; V was cut back by 3 bases and J by 0 bases. This CDR3 is built from 17 residues. CDR1 is MNHEY and CDR2 is SMNVEV in the germline V gene (reference sequence).

The chain uses TRBV10-3 and TRBJ2-2, with D tentatively TRBD1 or TRBD2 (6 bases each). The germline V gene encodes CDR1 ENHRY and CDR2 SYGVKD. V was pared by 6 bases and J by 3 bases, with 17 bases between. CDR3 length: 16 amino acids. This chain's CDR3 is CAISTQSGADTGELFF. DNA of the CDR3: TGTGCCATCAGCACCCAATCGGGGGCGGACACCGGGGAGCTGTTTTTT.

This chain connects TRBV4-1 to TRBJ2-2, with D possibly called TRBD1 or TRBD2 (5 bases each). V was pared by 4 bases and J by 0 bases, with 12 bases between. The germline CDR1 and CDR2 sequences are MGHRA and YSYEKL. CDR3 size: 16 residues. CDR3 sequence (DNA): TGCGCCAGCAGCCCCTCCGGGACCGCGAACACCGGGGAGCTGTTTTTT. Its translation: CASSPSGTANTGELFF.

J is TRBJ2-1 and V is TRBV6-6, with TRBD2 matching over 12 bases. CDR1 MNHNY and CDR2 SVGAGI come from the germline V gene (reference sequence). The ends lost 6 bases at V and 0 bases at J; junction bases unmatched: 12. CDR3 size: 19 residues. The CDR3 region is CASSRRLAGAVSSYNEQFF. CDR3 DNA: TGTGCCAGCAGCCGACGACTAGCGGGGGCCGTAAGCTCCTACAATGAGCAGTTCTTC.

This sequence joins TRBV2 and TRBJ2-7; D unresolved. Germline values: CDR1 SNHLY, CDR2 FYNNEI. V was pared by 4 bases and J by 2 bases, with 12 bases between. This CDR3 region has 14 residues. Written as DNA, the CDR3 is TGTGCCAGCAGTGTGGAGAGGAGCACCTACGAGCAGTACGTC. Protein: CASSVERSTYEQYV.

This CDR3 is CATIKGHRHEQYV. The CDR3 bases are TGTGCCACCATTAAAGGGCACCGACACGAGCAGTACGTC. The J gene is TRBJ2-7, the V gene TRBV25-1; D is unclear. The CDR3 has 13 residues. V was cut by 10 bases and J by 5 bases, with 18 bases left in between. Looked up from germline, CDR1 is MGHDK and CDR2 is SYGVNS.

This CDR3 is CATSRPDRMNGYTF. The CDR3 region has the DNA TGTGCCACCAGCAGACCGGACAGGATGAATGGCTACACCTTC. This rearrangement joins TRBV15 to TRBJ1-2, with 7 bases that match TRBD1. V shed 2 bases, J shed 6 bases, and the junction held 6 bases outside the gene matches. The CDR3 covers 14 residues. Germline V gives CDR1 LNHNV, CDR2 YYDKDF (reference sequence).

This chain connects TRBV18 to TRBJ2-5; 8 bases are a match to TRBD1. J gave up 1 base and V 2 bases, and 3 bases lay outside the gene matches. The CDR3 loop spans 15 amino acids. Germline CDR1 reads KGHSH; CDR2 reads LQKENI. CDR3 residues: CASSPGDRSQETQYF. The CDR3 DNA sequence: TGTGCCAGCTCACCAGGGGACAGGAGCCAAGAGACCCAGTACTTC.

The chain links TRBV7-9 to TRBJ1-6, with a weak D call TRBD1 (5 bases). V lost 0 bases, J lost 5 bases, and 14 bases lay in between. This CDR3 spans 17 amino acids. Per germline, CDR1 SEHNR and CDR2 FQNEAQ (reference sequence). CDR3 bases: TGTGCCAGCAGCTTAGCCGGAATAGGGACGGATAATTCACCCCTCCACTTT. It is translated as CASSLAGIGTDNSPLHF. Supplemented by reference TRBV7-9 and TRBJ1-6, the full variable domain reads DTGVSQNPRHKITKRGQNVTFRCDPISEHNRLYWYRQTLGQGPEFLTYFQNEAQLEKSRLLSDRFSAERPKGSFSTLEIQRTEQGDSAMYLCASSLAGIGTDNSPLHFGNGTRLTVT.

This chain joins TRBV9 and TRBJ1-5; possible D gene TRBD1, 5 bases. Germline CDR1 reads SGDLS; CDR2 reads YYNGEE. With 3 bases removed from V and 4 bases from J, the gap between germline ends came to 11 bases. The length of the CDR3 is 14 residues. The DNA of the CDR3 is TGTGCCAGCAGCGGCGACAGCGATAATCAGCCCCAGCATTTT. Residues: CASSGDSDNQPQHF. The complete variable domain, with remaining parts taken from reference TRBV9 and TRBJ1-5, reads DSGVTQTPKHLITATGQRVTLRCSPRSGDLSVYWYQQSLDQGLQFLIQYYNGEERAKGNILERFSAQQFPDLHSELNLSSLELGDSALYFCASSGDSDNQPQHFGDGTRLSIL.

This clone came up once. The chain is built from TRBV7-8 and TRBJ2-7; D unresolved. Trimming stripped 0 bases from V and 2 bases from J, with 11 bases between. The CDR3 is 15 residues long. Germline CDR1 reads SGHVS; CDR2 reads FQNEAQ. Here the CDR3 DNA reads TGTGCCAGCAGCTTAGCGGCAGGAACCACCTACGAGCAGTACTTC. This sequence encodes CASSLAAGTTYEQYF.

The rearrangement uses TRBV2 and TRBJ2-7; D remains ambiguous. V was cut by 7 bases and J by 0 bases, with 7 bases left in between. This CDR3 is 12 amino acids long. Germline V lookup: CDR1 SNHLY, CDR2 FYNNEI. The CDR3 sequence: CASTGSSYEQYF. The CDR3 DNA follows: TGTGCCAGCACAGGAAGCTCCTACGAGCAGTACTTC. The whole variable domain, remainder taken from reference TRBV2 and TRBJ2-7, is EPEVTQTPSHQVTQMGQEVILRCVPISNHLYFYWYRQILGQKVEFLVSFYNNEISEKSEIFDDQFSVERPDGSNFTLKIRSTKLEDSAMYFCASTGSSYEQYFGPGTRLTVT.

Written as DNA, the CDR3 is TGTGCCAGCAGCCTCGGCCCGGTGGGGTACGAGCAGTACGTC. Its translation is CASSLGPVGYEQYV. This sequence joins TRBV6-6 and TRBJ2-7; D is unclear. CDR3 length: 14 residues. CDR1 and CDR2 from the germline V gene are MNHNY and SVGAGI (reference sequence). V lost 6 bases to trimming and J lost 4 bases, with 16 bases between them.

The J gene is TRBJ2-5, the V gene TRBV7-9; D unresolved. Trimming removed 2 bases from V and 4 bases from J, with 14 bases in between. This CDR3 spans 15 amino acids. The germline V gene encodes CDR1 SEHNR and CDR2 FQNEAQ (reference sequence). The CDR3 loop is CASSLKRVVGETQYF. The CDR3 nucleotides read TGTGCCAGCAGCTTAAAAAGGGTAGTTGGAGAGACCCAGTACTTC.

The chain employs TRBV7-9 and TRBJ1-6; D remains unclear. From germline, CDR1 is SEHNR and CDR2 FQNEAQ (reference sequence). Trimming left V 1 base short and J 7 bases short, with 8 bases between. CDR3 length: 14 residues. As DNA, the CDR3 is TGTGCCAGCAGCTTAGGACGGATCAATTCACCCCTCCACTTT. It encodes CASSLGRINSPLHF.

The rearrangement links TRBV30 to TRBJ1-3; maybe TRBD1 (5 bases). The V gene lost 0 bases and the J gene lost 6 bases, with 15 bases spanning the gap. This CDR3 is 15 amino acids long. Germline CDR1 reads GTSNPN; CDR2 reads SVGIG (reference sequence). The CDR3 DNA follows: TGTGCCTGGAGTGTAAGGGGACGCTCGTCAAACACCATATATTTT. Its protein is CAWSVRGRSSNTIYF.

The rearrangement joins TRBV30 to TRBJ2-3; the D is unclear. The V end lost 3 bases, the J end lost 8 bases, and 15 bases lay between the germline ends. Germline CDR1 GTSNPN, CDR2 SVGIG (reference sequence). This CDR3 region has 13 residues. CDR3 coding DNA: TGTGCCTGGAGCTTTCCTAGGCCGGCTACGCAGTATTTT. As protein: CAWSFPRPATQYF.

The chain uses TRBV5-1 and TRBJ1-1; D possibly corresponds to TRBD1 (5 bases). V lost 2 bases to trimming and J lost 6 bases, with 8 bases between them. Germline values: CDR1 SGHRS, CDR2 YFSETQ. The CDR3 consists of 12 residues. For the CDR3, the DNA is TGCGCCAGCAGCTTCGGCAGGGCTGAAGCTTTCTTT. It translates to CASSFGRAEAFF. Full variable domain (rest looked up from reference TRBV5-1 and TRBJ1-1): KAGVTQTPRYLIKTRGQQVTLSCSPISGHRSVSWYQQTPGQGLQFLFEYFSETQRNKGNFPGRFSGRQFSNSRSEMNVSTLELGDSALYLCASSFGRAEAFFGQGTRLTVV.

The rearrangement links TRBV15 to TRBJ2-5, with 9 bases aligning to TRBD2. The ends lost 0 bases at V and 5 bases at J; junction bases unmatched: 4. The CDR3 covers 15 residues. The germline CDR1 and CDR2 sequences are LNHNV and YYDKDF (reference sequence). The CDR3 spells CATSRELAGYETQYF. The CDR3 DNA is TGTGCCACCAGCAGAGAGCTAGCGGGGTATGAGACCCAGTACTTC.

A remark on this clone: Other DNA sequences in this sample translate to the same CDR3. The rearrangement joins TRBV5-6 to TRBJ2-3, with 9 bases fitting TRBD2. The J segment lost 0 bases and the V segment lost 0 bases, leaving 2 bases of the junction unmatched. The germline gives CDR1 SGHDT, CDR2 YYEEEE. This CDR3 spans 16 amino acids. The CDR3 protein is CASSLVLAGSTDTQYF. DNA of the CDR3: TGTGCCAGCAGCTTGGTCCTAGCGGGGAGCACAGATACGCAGTATTTT.

The chain carries TRBV30 and TRBJ2-2; a weak D match, TRBD2 (5 bases). Trimming removed 3 bases at V and 1 base at J, with 15 bases between. Per germline, CDR1 GTSNPN and CDR2 SVGIG (reference sequence). The CDR3 has 16 amino acids. In DNA, the CDR3 is TGTGCCTGGAGAGGATCTACGGGGTGGAACACCGGGGAGCTGTTTTTT. Its protein product is CAWRGSTGWNTGELFF.

The chain combines TRBV7-9 with TRBJ2-7; D gene uncertain. V gave up 4 bases and J gave up 2 bases, with 15 bases separating them. Per germline, CDR1 SEHNR and CDR2 FQNEAQ (reference sequence). CDR3 length equals 15 residues. The CDR3 region is CASSSSGPLPYEQYF. DNA for the CDR3: TGTGCCAGCAGCTCATCCGGGCCTCTTCCCTACGAGCAGTACTTC.

The chain employs TRBV2 and TRBJ1-2; 8 nucleotides agree with TRBD1. Germline CDR1 is SNHLY and CDR2 is FYNNEI. This CDR3 is 13 amino acids long. Unmatched junction bases numbered 7, after V lost 9 bases and J lost 4 bases. The CDR3 region is CASYRGGGYGYTF. CDR3 nucleotide sequence: TGTGCCAGTTACAGGGGGGGTGGCTATGGCTACACCTTC. Drawing the rest from reference TRBV2 and TRBJ1-2, the complete variable domain is EPEVTQTPSHQVTQMGQEVILRCVPISNHLYFYWYRQILGQKVEFLVSFYNNEISEKSEIFDDQFSVERPDGSNFTLKIRSTKLEDSAMYFCASYRGGGYGYTFGSGTRLTVV.

The chain recombines TRBV18 with TRBJ2-5; D unclear. Deletions cut 2 bases from V and 2 bases from J, with 6 bases between. The CDR3 spans 13 residues. Germline lookup yields CDR1 KGHSH and CDR2 LQKENI. CDR3 DNA sequence: TGTGCCAGCTCACCAGCCGGGCAAGAGACCCAGTACTTC. Protein product: CASSPAGQETQYF.

This chain connects TRBV27 to TRBJ2-7; D could derive from TRBD1 or TRBD2 (5 bases each). CDR1 and CDR2 from the germline V gene are MNHEY and SMNVEV (reference sequence). Deletions cut 6 bases from V and 2 bases from J, with 17 bases between. The CDR3 sequence is 15 residues long. The CDR3 protein is CASSLGTGAPYEQYF. CDR3 bases: TGTGCCAGCAGCCTAGGGACCGGGGCCCCCTACGAGCAGTACTTC.